The sequence of this T cell receptor beta chain was determined in a study of blood T cell repertoires in COVID-19. Study at large: Samples taken during acute and convalescent COVID-19 were collected in the United States, Italy and Spain. PBMCs, B-cell-depleted T cells, or T cells were the source of the cDNA or gDNA that made up the material.

CDR1 KGHDR and CDR2 SFDVKD come from the germline V gene. The ends were cut back, 4 bases at V and 4 bases at J, with 15 bases in the middle. This CDR3 comprises 15 residues. Produced via immunoSEQ multiplex PCR; TCRdb's table is partial and in-frame only. This table holds approximately 170,000 clones, approximately 90% found once. The source material was peripheral blood. The receptor was derived from a man aged 60 to 69 with acute or convalescent COVID-19. The V call is TRBV24-1, the J call TRBJ1-2, with D possibly TRBD1 on 5 matching bases. This chain's CDR3 is CATSDPSTEIYGYTF. The CDR3 DNA follows: TGTGCCACCAGTGACCCGTCGACAGAGATCTATGGCTACACCTTC.